The entry below gives a single TCR beta chain sequence along with its context. Antigen: not known. The sample originates from a study of shared clonotypes between healthy human individuals. Points from the study as a whole: All-four-donor shared clonotypes had higher generation probabilities than non-shared clonotypes did. Sampling included only blood; tissue repertoires likely differ.

The table came from immunoSEQ multiplex PCR; TCRdb's copy has only in-frame clones and leaves some out. Among approximately 1.9 million clones listed, just over 90% were seen once. The naive CD8 subset, CD45RO-negative cells positively selected for CCR7, excluded terminally differentiated effector memory CD45RA+ cells. Per the germline V gene, CDR1 is MDHEN and CDR2 is SYDVKM. CDR3 length: 13 amino acids. Trimming shortened V by 9 bases and J by 6 bases, and 15 bases separated the two germline ends. This clonotype originated in a man between 18 and 35 years old in good health. Some clones in this sample may be carry-over from other donors' samples. The sample taken for sequencing was naive CD8+ T cells from PBMCs. The chain is built from TRBV28 and TRBJ2-1, with D tentatively TRBD2 (7 bases). DNA of the CDR3: TGTGCCAGAGCCGGGGGGCGTAGCAATGAGCAGTTCTTC. This translates into CARAGGRSNEQFF. The full variable domain, completed using reference TRBV28 and TRBJ2-1, is DVKVTQSSRYLVKRTGEKVFLECVQDMDHENMFWYRQDPGLGLRLIYFSYDVKMKEKGDIPEGYSVSREKKERFSLILESASTNQTSMYLCARAGGRSNEQFFGPGTRLTVL.